A single sample is the source of the 27 T cell receptor beta chains below, sequenced in a study of graft-versus-host responses after intestinal transplantation. Their antigens remain unidentified. Some clones are missing from TCRdb's copy, which holds only in-frame ones; the method was immunoSEQ multiplex PCR. The data show some 150,000 clones, about 93% seen once. The sequences come from unstimulated CD4+ T cells sorted from spleen or lymph node cells, collected before intestinal transplant. These receptors were taken from a human donor who received an intestinal transplant.

The chain combines TRBV7-9 with TRBJ1-1; D is unresolved. Per germline, CDR1 SEHNR and CDR2 FQNEAQ (reference sequence). Trimming removed 2 bases at V and 4 bases at J, with 8 bases between. This CDR3 has 13 amino acids. In DNA form, the CDR3 reads TGTGCCAGCAGCTTAAAATCCAGCACTGAAGCTTTCTTT. Translation gives CASSLKSSTEAFF.

This clone has only a few counts. The chain combines TRBV21-1 with TRBJ2-7; the D call TRBD1 from the table was never checked on the DNA. TRBV21-1 is listed as a pseudogene. The CDR3 length is 12 residues. CDR3 nucleotides: TGTGCCAGCAGCAAAGATCAGAACGAGCAGTACTTC. Translating gives CASSKDQNEQYF.

The chain is built from TRBV15 and TRBJ2-1; D remains ambiguous. V lost 0 bases, J lost 0 bases, and 12 bases lay in between. Germline V CDR1 and CDR2: LNHNV, YYDKDF (reference sequence). This CDR3 spans 17 amino acids. The CDR3 coding sequence is TGTGCCACCAGCAGAGATGAGGCCAGGACCTCCTACAATGAGCAGTTCTTC. Amino acids: CATSRDEARTSYNEQFF.

This chain connects TRBV30 to TRBJ1-6, with 7 bases matching TRBD1. In germline, CDR1 is GTSNPN, CDR2 SVGIG (reference sequence). The CDR3 contains 13 residues. J lost 8 bases, V lost 5 bases, and 6 bases had no gene match. In DNA form, the CDR3 reads TGTGCCTGGGAAGGGGGCATGGATTCACCCCTCCACTTT. Translating it yields CAWEGGMDSPLHF.

The CDR3 DNA reads as TGTGCCAGCAGCTCGGGACTAGCGGGAGGGAATGAGCAGTTCTTC. Protein: CASSSGLAGGNEQFF. The chain is built from TRBV7-7 and TRBJ2-1; 16 nucleotides align to TRBD2. This CDR3 region has 15 residues. CDR1 is SSHAT and CDR2 is FNYEAQ in the germline V gene (reference sequence). Trimming cost V 4 bases and J 7 bases; bases outside gene matches: 1.

The chain couples TRBV18 to TRBJ1-5, with D hard to call. CDR3 size: 14 residues. V dropped 6 bases and J dropped 6 bases, with 15 bases sitting between them. Germline-derived CDR1 and CDR2 are KGHSH and LQKENI. CDR3 loop: CASSRGEFTQPQHF. CDR3 DNA: TGTGCCAGCTCGCGAGGCGAGTTTACTCAGCCCCAGCATTTT.

The CDR3 sequence is CASSLANRGGYTF. Here the CDR3 DNA reads TGTGCCAGCAGCTTAGCTAACAGGGGTGGCTACACCTTC. The gene calls are TRBV11-2 and TRBJ1-2, with 7 positions matching TRBD1. The CDR3 has 13 amino acids. Germline lookup yields CDR1 SGHAT and CDR2 FQNNGV. The V gene end was trimmed by 1 base and the J gene end by 7 bases; junction bases not matched to a gene: 3.

This rearrangement joins TRBV18 to TRBJ2-1; possible D gene TRBD2, 6 bases. Germline V CDR1 and CDR2: KGHSH, LQKENI. V dropped 2 bases and J dropped 0 bases, with 8 bases sitting between them. This CDR3 is built from 15 residues. In DNA, the CDR3 is TGTGCCAGCTCACCAGCGGGAAGCTCCTACAATGAGCAGTTCTTC. Its translation is CASSPAGSSYNEQFF.

On this clone: The sample has other DNA sequences that encode this CDR3 too. V is TRBV4-1 and J is TRBJ1-1; no clear D. CDR3 length: 14 residues. Germline V CDR1 and CDR2: MGHRA, YSYEKL. Trimming removed 4 bases at V and 3 bases at J, with 12 bases between. The CDR3 region has the DNA TGCGCCAGCAGCCCCAATGAATTGGACACTGAAGCTTTCTTT. This translates into CASSPNELDTEAFF.

The chain is built from TRBV28 and TRBJ2-3; the D call may be TRBD1 or TRBD2 (5 bases each). The CDR3 sequence is 13 residues long. Germline V gene lookup returns CDR1 MDHEN and CDR2 SYDVKM. V lost 7 bases and J lost 10, with 18 bases in between. CDR3 amino acids: CASTLPLRDAQYF. CDR3 nucleotides: TGTGCCAGCACCCTACCCCTTCGGGACGCGCAGTATTTT.

The V call is TRBV11-2, the J call TRBJ2-2, with TRBD1 matching 7 bases. There are 15 residues in the CDR3. Trimming at V came to 2 bases and at J to 7 bases, leaving 7 bases not matched to a gene. Germline assignment: CDR1 SGHAT and CDR2 FQNNGV. The CDR3: CASSLLSGGIGELFF. In DNA, the CDR3 is TGTGCCAGCAGCTTATTGTCAGGGGGTATCGGGGAGCTGTTTTTT.

The chain recombines TRBV5-5 with TRBJ2-2; 11 bases are a match to TRBD2. The junction had 2 bases not matched to a gene; V was cut back by 4 bases and J by 0 bases. Looked up from germline, CDR1 is SGHKS and CDR2 is YYEKEE (reference sequence). The CDR3 is 16 amino acids. The CDR3 DNA reads as TGTGCCAGCAGCCTTAGCGGGAGGGCGAACACCGGGGAGCTGTTTTTT. Translated, it gives CASSLSGRANTGELFF.

V is TRBV28 and J is TRBJ2-1, with a weak D call TRBD1 (6 bases). V lost 11 bases to trimming and J lost 7 bases, with 9 bases between them. This CDR3 comprises 10 residues. Per germline, CDR1 MDHEN and CDR2 SYDVKM. The CDR3 spells CAVRGNEQFF. CDR3 bases: TGTGCCGTCAGGGGTAATGAGCAGTTCTTC.

The chain uses TRBV6-5 and TRBJ1-2, with D unresolved. V was cut by 6 bases and J by 7 bases, with 15 bases left in between. There are 13 residues in the CDR3. CDR1 is MNHEY, CDR2 SVGAGI, per germline. The CDR3 DNA sequence: TGTGCCAGCAGACCCGGGTCGGCCGGTGGCTACACCTTC. It codes for CASRPGSAGGYTF.

The chain combines TRBV6-5 with TRBJ2-1, with 7 bases fitting TRBD1. V trimming: 1 base; J trimming: 7 bases; junction bases outside the gene matches: 4. Looked up from germline, CDR1 is MNHEY and CDR2 is SVGAGI. The CDR3 runs 14 residues. The chain's CDR3 is CASSYLTGQNEQFF. The CDR3 DNA reads as TGTGCCAGCAGTTACTTGACAGGGCAGAATGAGCAGTTCTTC.

The chain is built from TRBV7-8 and TRBJ2-7; either TRBD1 or TRBD2 may supply D (5 bases each). Trimming pared 5 bases from V and 3 bases from J, leaving 14 bases between. This CDR3 comprises 14 residues. Germline values: CDR1 SGHVS, CDR2 FQNEAQ. CDR3 in amino acids: CASSPRDRHYEQYF. The CDR3 DNA follows: TGTGCCAGCAGCCCAAGGGACCGTCACTACGAGCAGTACTTC.

This chain links TRBV5-1 with TRBJ2-2; D may be TRBD1 (6 bases). V was clipped by 0 bases and J by 1 base, with 13 bases between them. Germline CDR1 is SGHRS and CDR2 is YFSETQ. The CDR3 contains 17 residues. Written as DNA, the CDR3 is TGCGCCAGCAGCTTGGTTCCGGGACATTTGAACACCGGGGAGCTGTTTTTT. Translating it yields CASSLVPGHLNTGELFF.

This chain links TRBV6-5 with TRBJ2-7, with D hard to call. Trimming took off 2 bases at V and 3 bases at J, with 2 bases between the two ends. The CDR3 spans 11 residues. CDR1 is MNHEY, CDR2 SVGAGI, per germline. Written as DNA, the CDR3 is TGTGCCAGCAGTTACGACTACGAGCAGTACTTC. Translated, it gives CASSYDYEQYF.

The V and J genes are TRBV30 and TRBJ1-2; D remains unclear. The CDR3 spans 12 residues. Trimming took 0 bases from V and 4 from J, leaving 6 bases between them. CDR1 and CDR2 (germline): GTSNPN, SVGIG (reference sequence). CDR3 bases: TGTGCCTGGAGTGTAAACAGCTATGGCTACACCTTC. Its translation is CAWSVNSYGYTF.

The chain combines TRBV5-4 with TRBJ1-2; D is ambiguous. CDR3 length: 15 amino acids. V lost 0 bases and J 2 bases, leaving 11 bases between the germline ends. Germline loops: CDR1 SGHNT, CDR2 YYREEE (reference sequence). The CDR3 sequence is CASSLGRDWNYGYTF. The CDR3 bases are TGTGCCAGCAGCTTGGGTAGGGATTGGAACTATGGCTACACCTTC. Together with reference TRBV5-4 and TRBJ1-2, the CDR3 gives the full variable domain: ETGVTQSPTHLIKTRGQQVTLRCSSQSGHNTVSWYQQALGQGPQFIFQYYREEENGRGNFPPRFSGLQFPNYSSELNVNALELDDSALYLCASSLGRDWNYGYTFGSGTRLTVV.

This chain uses TRBV19 with TRBJ1-5, with D hard to call. The CDR3 is 12 amino acids. Germline CDR1 is LNHDA and CDR2 is SQIVND (reference sequence). Trimming removed 7 bases at V and 4 bases at J, with 8 bases between. CDR3 nucleotide sequence: TGTGCCAGTATGGGGTGGAATCAGCCCCAGCATTTT. Protein sequence: CASMGWNQPQHF.

CDR3 loop: CASSSPGKTEAFF. Here the CDR3 DNA reads TGTGCCAGCAGCTCGCCCGGGAAGACTGAAGCTTTCTTT. The chain is built from TRBV5-4 and TRBJ1-1; unclear D gene. CDR3 length equals 13 residues. The ends were cut back, 3 bases at V and 5 bases at J, with 11 bases in the middle. Germline V CDR1 and CDR2: SGHNT, YYREEE (reference sequence).

The chain uses TRBV2 and TRBJ2-3; D ambiguous. This CDR3 region has 14 residues. V lost 6 bases to trimming and J lost 4 bases, with 14 bases between them. Germline loops: CDR1 SNHLY, CDR2 FYNNEI. The CDR3 loop reads CASSVGLYADTQYF. The DNA for the CDR3 is TGTGCCAGCAGCGTCGGTTTATATGCAGATACGCAGTATTTT.

The rearrangement joins TRBV7-3 to TRBJ1-4, with D unclear. Germline V lookup: CDR1 SGHTA, CDR2 FQGTGA. Trimming removed 0 bases at V and 5 bases at J, with 4 bases between. CDR3 size: 13 residues. In nucleotides, the CDR3 is TGTGCCAGCAGCTTAACTCCCAATGAAAAACTGTTTTTT. Translating it yields CASSLTPNEKLFF.

The V and J genes are TRBV27 and TRBJ2-3; 11 bases are a match to TRBD2. CDR1 and CDR2 from the germline V gene are MNHEY and SMNVEV (reference sequence). The CDR3 spans 16 residues. V gave up 4 bases and J gave up 1 base; unmatched junction bases: 4. In DNA, the CDR3 is TGTGCCAGCAGTTCCCTACTAGCGGGAGGCACAGATACGCAGTATTTT. Its translation: CASSSLLAGGTDTQYF.

The V and J genes are TRBV28 and TRBJ1-6; the match to TRBD1 covers 7 bases. Trimming cost V 1 base and J 7 bases; bases outside gene matches: 7. Looked up from germline, CDR1 is MDHEN and CDR2 is SYDVKM. The CDR3 covers 16 residues. CDR3 loop: CASSLFSGQRNSPLHF. CDR3 DNA sequence: TGTGCCAGCAGTTTATTTTCGGGACAGCGAAATTCACCCCTCCACTTT.

The CDR3 bases are TGTGCCAGCAGTCGGTCGGGAGGGAAGGCGAACTACACCTTC. It codes for CASSRSGGKANYTF. V gene TRBV28 combines with J gene TRBJ1-2; D unresolved. This CDR3 is 14 amino acids long. Germline V gives CDR1 MDHEN, CDR2 SYDVKM. V lost 5 bases and J 10 bases, leaving 20 bases between the germline ends.